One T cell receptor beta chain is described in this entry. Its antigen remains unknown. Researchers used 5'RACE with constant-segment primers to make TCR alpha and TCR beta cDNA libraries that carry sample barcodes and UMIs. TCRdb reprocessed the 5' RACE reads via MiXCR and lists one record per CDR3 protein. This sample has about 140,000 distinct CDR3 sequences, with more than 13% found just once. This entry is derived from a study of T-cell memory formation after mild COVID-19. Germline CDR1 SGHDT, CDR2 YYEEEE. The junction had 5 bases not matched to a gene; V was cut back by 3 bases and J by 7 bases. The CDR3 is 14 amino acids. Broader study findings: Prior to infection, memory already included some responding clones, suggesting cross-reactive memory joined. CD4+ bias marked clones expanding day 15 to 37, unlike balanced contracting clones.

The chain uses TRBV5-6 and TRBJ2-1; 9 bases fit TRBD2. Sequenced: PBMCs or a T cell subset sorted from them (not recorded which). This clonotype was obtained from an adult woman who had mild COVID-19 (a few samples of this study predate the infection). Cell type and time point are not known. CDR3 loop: CASSWGLALNEQFF. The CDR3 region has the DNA TGTGCCAGCAGCTGGGGACTAGCATTGAATGAGCAGTTCTTC.